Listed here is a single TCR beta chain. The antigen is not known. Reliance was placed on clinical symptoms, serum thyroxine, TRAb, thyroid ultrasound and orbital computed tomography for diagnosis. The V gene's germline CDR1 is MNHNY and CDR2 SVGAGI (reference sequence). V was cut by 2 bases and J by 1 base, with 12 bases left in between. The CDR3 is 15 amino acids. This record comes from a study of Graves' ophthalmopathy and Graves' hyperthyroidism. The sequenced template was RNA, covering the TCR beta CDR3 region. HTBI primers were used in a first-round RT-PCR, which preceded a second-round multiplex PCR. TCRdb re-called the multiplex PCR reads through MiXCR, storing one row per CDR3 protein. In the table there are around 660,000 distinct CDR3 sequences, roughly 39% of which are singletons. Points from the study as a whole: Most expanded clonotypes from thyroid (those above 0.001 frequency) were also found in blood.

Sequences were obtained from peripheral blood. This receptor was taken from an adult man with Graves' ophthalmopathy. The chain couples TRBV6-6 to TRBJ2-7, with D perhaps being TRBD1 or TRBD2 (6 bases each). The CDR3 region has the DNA TGTGCCAGCAGTTACATGGGGGGCTCTTCCTACGAGCAGTACTTC. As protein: CASSYMGGSSYEQYF.